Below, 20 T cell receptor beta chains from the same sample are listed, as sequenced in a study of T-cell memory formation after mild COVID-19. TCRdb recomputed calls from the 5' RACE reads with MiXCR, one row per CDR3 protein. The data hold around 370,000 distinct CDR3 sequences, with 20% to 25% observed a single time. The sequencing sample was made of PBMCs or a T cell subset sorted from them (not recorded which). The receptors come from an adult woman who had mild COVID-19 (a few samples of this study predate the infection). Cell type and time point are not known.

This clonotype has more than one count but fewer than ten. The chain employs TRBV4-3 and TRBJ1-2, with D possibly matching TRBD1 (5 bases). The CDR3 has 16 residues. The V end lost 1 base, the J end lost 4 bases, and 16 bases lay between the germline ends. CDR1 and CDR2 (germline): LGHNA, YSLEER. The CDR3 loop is CASSQVMGRRGYGYTF. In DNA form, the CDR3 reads TGCGCCAGCAGCCAAGTTATGGGGCGCCGCGGCTATGGCTACACCTTC.

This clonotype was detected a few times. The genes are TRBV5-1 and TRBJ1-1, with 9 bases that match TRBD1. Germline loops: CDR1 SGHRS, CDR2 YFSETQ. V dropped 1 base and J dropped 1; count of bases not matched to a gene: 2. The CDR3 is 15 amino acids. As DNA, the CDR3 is TGCGCCAGCAGCTTGTGGACAGGGGCGAACACTGAAGCTTTCTTT. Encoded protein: CASSLWTGANTEAFF.

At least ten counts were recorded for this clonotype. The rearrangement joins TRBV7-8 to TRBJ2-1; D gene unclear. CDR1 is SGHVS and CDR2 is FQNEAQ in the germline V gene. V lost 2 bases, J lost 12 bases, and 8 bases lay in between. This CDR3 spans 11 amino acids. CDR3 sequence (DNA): TGTGCCAGCAGCTTAACTTCGTGGCAGTTCTTC. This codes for CASSLTSWQFF. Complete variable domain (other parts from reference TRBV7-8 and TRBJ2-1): GAGVSQSPRYKVAKRGQDVALRCDPISGHVSLFWYQQALGQGPEFLTYFQNEAQLDKSGLPSDRFFAERPEGSVSTLKIQRTQQEDSAVYLCASSLTSWQFFGPGTRLTVL.

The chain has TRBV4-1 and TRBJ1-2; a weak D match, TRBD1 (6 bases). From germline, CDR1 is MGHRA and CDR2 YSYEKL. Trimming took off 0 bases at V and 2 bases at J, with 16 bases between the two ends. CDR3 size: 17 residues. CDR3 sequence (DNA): TGCGCCAGCAGCCAAGAACCGGGGGCGGGGATAAACTATGGCTACACCTTC. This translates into CASSQEPGAGINYGYTF.

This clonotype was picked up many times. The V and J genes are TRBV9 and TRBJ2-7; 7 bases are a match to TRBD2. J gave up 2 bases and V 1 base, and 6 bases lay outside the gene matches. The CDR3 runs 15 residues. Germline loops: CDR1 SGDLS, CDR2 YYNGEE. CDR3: CASSVSPAGPYEQYF. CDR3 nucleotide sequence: TGTGCCAGCAGCGTATCCCCAGCGGGACCCTACGAGCAGTACTTC.

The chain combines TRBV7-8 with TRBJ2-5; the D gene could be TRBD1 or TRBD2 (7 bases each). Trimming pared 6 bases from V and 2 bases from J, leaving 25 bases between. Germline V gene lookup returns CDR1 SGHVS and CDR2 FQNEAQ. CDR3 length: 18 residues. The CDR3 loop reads CASSPGGRRRGHQETQYF. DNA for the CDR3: TGTGCCAGCAGTCCAGGGGGACGGAGGCGGGGGCATCAAGAGACCCAGTACTTC.

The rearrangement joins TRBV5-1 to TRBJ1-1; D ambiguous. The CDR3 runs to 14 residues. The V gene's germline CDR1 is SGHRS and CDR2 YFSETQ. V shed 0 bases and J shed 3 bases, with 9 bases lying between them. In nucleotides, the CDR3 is TGCGCCAGCAGCTTGGCGGCCGATTACACTGAAGCTTTCTTT. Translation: CASSLAADYTEAFF.

The DNA of the CDR3 is TGTGCCAGCACCCTGCCGGGGGGGGGTCAGCCCCAGCATTTT. Protein product: CASTLPGGGQPQHF. The J gene is TRBJ1-5, the V gene TRBV6-6; D perhaps matches TRBD1 (5 bases). Germline V gene data show CDR1 as MNHNY and CDR2 as SVGAGI (reference sequence). V was shortened by 7 bases and J by 6 bases, with 16 bases between the two germline ends. This CDR3 has 14 amino acids.

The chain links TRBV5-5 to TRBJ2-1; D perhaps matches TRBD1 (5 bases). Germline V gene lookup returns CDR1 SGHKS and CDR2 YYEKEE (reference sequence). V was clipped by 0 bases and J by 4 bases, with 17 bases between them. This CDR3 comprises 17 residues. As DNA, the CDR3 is TGTGCCAGCAGCTTGGCGCCCCAGGGCCTGGGGTACAATGAGCAGTTCTTC. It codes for CASSLAPQGLGYNEQFF. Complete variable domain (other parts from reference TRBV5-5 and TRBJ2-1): DAGVTQSPTHLIKTRGQQVTLRCSPISGHKSVSWYQQVLGQGPQFIFQYYEKEERGRGNFPDRFSARQFPNYSSELNVNALLLGDSALYLCASSLAPQGLGYNEQFFGPGTRLTVL.

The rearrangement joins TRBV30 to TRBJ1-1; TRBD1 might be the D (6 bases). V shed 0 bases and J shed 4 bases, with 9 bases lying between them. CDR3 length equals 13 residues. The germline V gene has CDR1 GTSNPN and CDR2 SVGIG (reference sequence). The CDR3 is CAWSVGGGTEAFF. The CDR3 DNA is TGTGCCTGGAGTGTGGGAGGGGGCACTGAAGCTTTCTTT.

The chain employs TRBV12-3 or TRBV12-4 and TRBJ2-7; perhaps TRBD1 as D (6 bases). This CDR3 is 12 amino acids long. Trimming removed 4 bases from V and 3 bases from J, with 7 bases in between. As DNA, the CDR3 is TGTGCCAGCAGTTACAGGGTCTACGAGCAGTACTTC. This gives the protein CASSYRVYEQYF.

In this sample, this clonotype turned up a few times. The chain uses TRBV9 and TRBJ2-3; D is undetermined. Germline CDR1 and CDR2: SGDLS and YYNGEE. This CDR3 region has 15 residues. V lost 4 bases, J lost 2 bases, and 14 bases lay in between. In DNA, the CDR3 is TGTGCCAGCAGCTCTCCGAGCTGGGACACAGATACGCAGTATTTT. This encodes CASSSPSWDTDTQYF.

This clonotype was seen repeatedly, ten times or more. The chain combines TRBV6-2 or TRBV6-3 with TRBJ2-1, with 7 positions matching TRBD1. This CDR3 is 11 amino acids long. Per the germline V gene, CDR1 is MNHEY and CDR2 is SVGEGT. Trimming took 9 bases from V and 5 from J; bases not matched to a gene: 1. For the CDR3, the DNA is TGTGCCAGTGGGACAGACAATGAGCAGTTCTTC. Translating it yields CASGTDNEQFF.

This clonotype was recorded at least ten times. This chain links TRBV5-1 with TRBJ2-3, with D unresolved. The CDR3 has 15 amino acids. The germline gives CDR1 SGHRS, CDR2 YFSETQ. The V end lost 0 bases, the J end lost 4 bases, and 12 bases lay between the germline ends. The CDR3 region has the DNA TGCGCCAGCAGCTTGGAGGGCGGTAAAGCAGATACGCAGTATTTT. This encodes CASSLEGGKADTQYF. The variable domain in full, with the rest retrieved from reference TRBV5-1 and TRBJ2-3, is KAGVTQTPRYLIKTRGQQVTLSCSPISGHRSVSWYQQTPGQGLQFLFEYFSETQRNKGNFPGRFSGRQFSNSRSEMNVSTLELGDSALYLCASSLEGGKADTQYFGPGTRLTVL.

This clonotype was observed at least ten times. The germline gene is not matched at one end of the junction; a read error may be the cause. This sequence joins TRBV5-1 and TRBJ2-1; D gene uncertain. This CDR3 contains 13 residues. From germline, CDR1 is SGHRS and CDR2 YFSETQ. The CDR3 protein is CASSLVVYDEQFF. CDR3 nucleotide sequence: TGCGCCAGCAGCTTGGTCGTCTACGATGAGCAGTTCTTC.

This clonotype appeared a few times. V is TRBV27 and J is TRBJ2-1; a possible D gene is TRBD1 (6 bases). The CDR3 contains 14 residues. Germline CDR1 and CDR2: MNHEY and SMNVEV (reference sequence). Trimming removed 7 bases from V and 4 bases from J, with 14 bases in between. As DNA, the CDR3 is TGTGCCAGCAATGGGGGCCCTACTTACAATGAGCAGTTCTTC. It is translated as CASNGGPTYNEQFF.

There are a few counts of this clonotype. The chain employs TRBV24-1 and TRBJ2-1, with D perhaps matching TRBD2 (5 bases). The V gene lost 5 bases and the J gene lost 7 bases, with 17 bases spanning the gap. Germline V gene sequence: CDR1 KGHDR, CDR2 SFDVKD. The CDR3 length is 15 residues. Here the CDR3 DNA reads TGTGCCACCAGTGGTCAATCTAGCATTGGAAATGAGCAGTTCTTC. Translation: CATSGQSSIGNEQFF.

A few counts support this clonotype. The CDR3 protein is CAISEGAAKETQYF. The CDR3 nucleotides read TGTGCCATCAGTGAAGGAGCGGCGAAAGAGACCCAGTACTTC. The chain has TRBV10-3 and TRBJ2-5; possibly TRBD2 for D (5 bases). The CDR3 consists of 14 residues. Trimming cost V 3 bases and J 3 bases, with 11 bases left between them. From germline, CDR1 is ENHRY and CDR2 SYGVKD.

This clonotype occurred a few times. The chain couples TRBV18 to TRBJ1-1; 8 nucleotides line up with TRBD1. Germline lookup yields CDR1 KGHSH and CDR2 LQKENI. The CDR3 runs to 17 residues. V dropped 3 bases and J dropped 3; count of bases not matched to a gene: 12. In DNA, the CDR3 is TGTGCCAGCTCACCCACACCCCCCGGGACAGGCTACACTGAAGCTTTCTTT. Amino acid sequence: CASSPTPPGTGYTEAFF. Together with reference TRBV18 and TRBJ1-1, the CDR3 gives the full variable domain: NAGVMQNPRHLVRRRGQEARLRCSPMKGHSHVYWYRQLPEEGLKFMVYLQKENIIDESGMPKERFSAEFPKEGPSILRIQQVVRGDSAAYFCASSPTPPGTGYTEAFFGQGTRLTVV.

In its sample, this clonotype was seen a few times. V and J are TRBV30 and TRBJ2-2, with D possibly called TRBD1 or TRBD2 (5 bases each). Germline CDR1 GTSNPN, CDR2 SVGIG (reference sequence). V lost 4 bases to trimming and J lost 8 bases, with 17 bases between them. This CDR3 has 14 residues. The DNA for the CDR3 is TGTGCCTGGATCGGGACGTCACAAGGGGGGGAGCTGTTTTTT. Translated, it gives CAWIGTSQGGELFF. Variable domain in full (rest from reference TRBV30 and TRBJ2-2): SQTIHQWPATLVQPVGSPLSLECTVEGTSNPNLYWYRQAAGRGLQLLFYSVGIGQISSEVPQNLSASRPQDRQFILSSKKLLLSDSGFYLCAWIGTSQGGELFFGEGSRLTVL.